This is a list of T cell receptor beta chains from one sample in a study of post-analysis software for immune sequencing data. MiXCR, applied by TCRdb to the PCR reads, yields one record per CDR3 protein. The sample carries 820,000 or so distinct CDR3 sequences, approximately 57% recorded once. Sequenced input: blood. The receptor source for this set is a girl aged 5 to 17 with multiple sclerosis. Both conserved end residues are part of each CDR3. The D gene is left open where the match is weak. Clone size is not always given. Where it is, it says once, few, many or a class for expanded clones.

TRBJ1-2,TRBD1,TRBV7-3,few,TGTGCCAGCAGCCCGCGACAGGGGGCGACTGGCTACACCTTC,CASSPRQGATGYTF
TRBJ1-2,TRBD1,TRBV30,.,TGTGCCTGGAGTGTCGAAGGGGGCGCGAGGTATGGCTACACCTTC,CAWSVEGGARYGYTF
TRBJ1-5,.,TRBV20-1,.,TGCAGTGGGGCGACGGCGCAAAGGACCCAGCATTTT,CSGATAQRTQHF
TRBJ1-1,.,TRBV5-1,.,TGCGCCAGCAGCTTGTATGTAGGGGACACTGAAGCTTTCTTT,CASSLYVGDTEAFF
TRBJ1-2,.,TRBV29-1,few,TGCAGCGCTGAAAGGGAAGGCCCTCTTTCGATCGGCTACACCTTC,CSAEREGPLSIGYTF
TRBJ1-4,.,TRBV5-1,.,TGCGCCAGCAGCTTGGATCCCCAGGGCTTTAGTGAAAAACTGTTTTTT,CASSLDPQGFSEKLFF
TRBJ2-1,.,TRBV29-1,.,TGCAGCGGGGGGTCGACCTCCTACAATGAGCAGTTCTTC,CSGGSTSYNEQFF
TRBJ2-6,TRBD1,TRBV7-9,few,TGTGCCAGCAGCCCCGACAGGGAGTGGGCCAACGTCCTGACTTTC,CASSPDREWANVLTF
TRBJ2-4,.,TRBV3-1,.,TGTGCCAGCAGCCAAGAGGGAAGGGACCGAAACATTCAGTACTTC,CASSQEGRDRNIQYF
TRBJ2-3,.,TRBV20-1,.,TGCAGTGCTAGCGCTAACATACGCACAGATACGCAGTATTTT,CSASANIRTDTQYF
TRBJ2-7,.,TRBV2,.,TGTGCCAGCAGGGGAGGGGGGAACAATGAGCAGTACTTC,CASRGGGNNEQYF
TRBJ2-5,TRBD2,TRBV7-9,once,TGTGCCAGCAGCTTAGTGGGACTAGCGGATCAAGAGACCCAGTACTTC,CASSLVGLADQETQYF
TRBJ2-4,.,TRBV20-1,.,TGCAGTGCTAGGGACCCCTGGTACATTCAGTACTTC,CSARDPWYIQYF
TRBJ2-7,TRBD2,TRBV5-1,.,TGCGCCAGCAGCAAATCTCTAGCGGGGGGACCCTACGAGCAGTACTTC,CASSKSLAGGPYEQYF
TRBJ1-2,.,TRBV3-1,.,TGTGCCAGCAGCCAAGCGGGGAGGGATGACGCTGGCTACACCTTC,CASSQAGRDDAGYTF
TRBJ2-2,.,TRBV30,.,TGTGCCTGGAGTTGGGGAAAGGCCGGGGAGCTGTTTTTT,CAWSWGKAGELFF
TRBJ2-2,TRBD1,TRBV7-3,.,TGTGCCAGCAGCACCGACAGGGGAGTGACCGGGGAGCTGTTTTTT,CASSTDRGVTGELFF
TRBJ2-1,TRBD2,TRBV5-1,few,TGCGCCAGCAGCCCCGCTACCGGGACTAGCGGCTACAATGAGCAGTTCTTC,CASSPATGTSGYNEQFF
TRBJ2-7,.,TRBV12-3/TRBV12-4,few,TGTGCCAGCACCGTAAATAGTGGGTACGAGCAGTACTTC,CASTVNSGYEQYF
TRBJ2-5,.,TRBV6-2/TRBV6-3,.,TGTGCCGGCAGTTACTCCGGGGAGACCCAGTACTTC,CAGSYSGETQYF
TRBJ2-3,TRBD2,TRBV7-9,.,TGTGCCAGCAGCTCTTTAGCGGGAGTGAGAACAGATACGCAGTATTTT,CASSSLAGVRTDTQYF
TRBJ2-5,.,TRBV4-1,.,TGCGCCAGCAGCCAAGATGGGGCGGGGCAATCAGAGACCCAGTACTTC,CASSQDGAGQSETQYF
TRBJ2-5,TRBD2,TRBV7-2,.,TGTGCCAGCAGCTTGGGCTCGGGACTAGAGATTAACTTC,CASSLGSGLEINF
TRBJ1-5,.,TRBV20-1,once,TGCAGTGCTAGCGGGGCACAGGGTGATCAGCCCCAGCATTTT,CSASGAQGDQPQHF
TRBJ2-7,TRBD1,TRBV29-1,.,TGCAGCGTTGTAATGAGGCAGGGGGCCTTCTCCTACGAGCAGTACTTC,CSVVMRQGAFSYEQYF
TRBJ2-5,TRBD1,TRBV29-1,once,TGCAGCGTTGAGGATGGGACAGCCCAAGAGACCCAGTACTTC,CSVEDGTAQETQYF
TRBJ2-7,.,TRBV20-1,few,TGCAGTGCCCTGTCTTTGGTAGGGACGGGCGAGCAGTACTTC,CSALSLVGTGEQYF
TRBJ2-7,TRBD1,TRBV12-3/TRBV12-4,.,TGTGCCAGCAGGCTCACAGGGGGCGGACGTTACGAGCAGTACTTC,CASRLTGGGRYEQYF
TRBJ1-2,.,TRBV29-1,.,TGCAGCGTCACCCTGCTGATTCCTAACTATGGCTACACCTTC,CSVTLLIPNYGYTF
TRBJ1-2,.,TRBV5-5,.,TGTGCCAGCATTTCCTCCGGGGGCCTCTATGGCTACACCTTC,CASISSGGLYGYTF
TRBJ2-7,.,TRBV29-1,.,TGCAGCGCCGGGGACCTACCCATCTACGAGCAGTACTTC,CSAGDLPIYEQYF
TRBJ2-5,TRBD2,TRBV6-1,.,TGTGCCAGCAGTGCGACGAGACTAGCGTACTTC,CASSATRLAYF
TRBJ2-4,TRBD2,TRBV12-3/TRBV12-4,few,TGTGCCAGCAGCTTGGGACTAGCGGGAGATCCGCAGTACTTC,CASSLGLAGDPQYF
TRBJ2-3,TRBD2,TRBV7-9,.,TGTGCCAGCAGGCCAGCACGGGAGGGGGGACTCACAGATACGCAGTATTTT,CASRPAREGGLTDTQYF
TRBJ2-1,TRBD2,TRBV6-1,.,TGTGCCAGCAAAAGACTAGCGGAGATCAATGAGCAGTTCTTC,CASKRLAEINEQFF